This TCR beta chain was recovered during a study of blood T cells in healthy people across ages. A J-beta primer mix and a sample-barcoded 5' primer were used in a second PCR of roughly 7 to 12 cycles. TCRdb called the 5' RACE reads again in MiXCR, with one record for every CDR3 protein. The sample lists about 780,000 distinct CDR3 sequences; around 50% were seen once. General study findings and limits: What prevented conclusive comparison of naive and antigen-experienced cells was that PBMCs were unsorted.

About this clonotype: What it binds is unknown. The junction and the germline gene differ at one end; a read error may be behind it.

The sequenced sample was blood. This TCR was recovered from a man older than 75 in good health.

For the CDR3, the DNA is TGTGCCAGCAGCACGGGACTAGCGGGAGGCAATGAGCGGTTCTTC. Translating gives CASSTGLAGGNERFF. The rearrangement links TRBV7-2 to TRBJ2-1; 15 bases fit TRBD2. The CDR3 sequence is 15 residues long. Germline V gives CDR1 SGHTA, CDR2 FQGNSA.